The entry that follows covers one T cell receptor (beta chain) sequence. Assay: immunoSEQ multiplex PCR; the TCRdb copy retains only in-frame clones and omits some. The sample yields fewer than 400,000 clones, roughly 90% seen once. V was pared by 3 bases and J by 1 base, with 7 bases between. CDR3 length: 14 residues. From germline, CDR1 is ENHRY and CDR2 SYGVKD. The sample belongs to a study of Ad26.COV2.S vaccination and SARS-CoV-2 variants. The sample's treatment: roughly 18 received Ad26.COV2.S at low or high dose, single or two shots; roughly five received placebo; per-sample allocation not given. Samples came from day 63 after the first vaccine or placebo injection.

The sample here was peripheral blood, taken in a trial of Ad26.COV2.S vaccine versus placebo. The TCR was taken from a person between 18 and 65 years old who received the Ad26.COV2.S COVID-19 vaccine or a placebo. The chain is built from TRBV10-3 and TRBJ1-5; D not certain. The CDR3 DNA reads as TGTGCCATCAGTGATGAGGGCAGCAATCAGCCCCAGCATTTT. Translating gives CAISDEGSNQPQHF.